The sequence of this T cell receptor beta chain was determined in a study of shared clonotypes between healthy human individuals. Study-wide points: Richness estimates generally favored naive over memory subsets. Clonotypes shared by all four donors outscored non-shared clonotypes in generation probability.

Both subsets, CD45RA+ naive and CD45RA-negative memory, were split from the CD4+ cells. The method was immunoSEQ multiplex PCR; TCRdb's version includes in-frame clones alone and lacks a portion of them. This sample has 1 million to 1.2 million clones, with approximately 80% found just once. Germline V gene data show CDR1 as SGHNT and CDR2 as YYREEE (reference sequence). This CDR3 has 13 residues. Trimming took 5 bases from V and 9 from J, leaving 17 bases between them. A note on this clone: Its antigen is unknown.

This chain connects TRBV5-4 to TRBJ1-1, with TRBD1 as a possible D gene (5 bases). The sample taken for sequencing was memory CD4+ T cells from PBMCs. Subset meaning: CD45RA-negative fraction. This receptor was obtained from a man younger than 35 in good health. Some clones in this sample may be carry-over from other donors' samples. The CDR3 is CASRPATETKAFF. CDR3 coding DNA: TGTGCCAGCAGACCCGCGACAGAGACTAAAGCTTTCTTT.